This T cell receptor (beta chain) originates from a study of T-cell memory formation after mild COVID-19. Looking at the study overall: Across donors, TCR clusters were largely donor specific.

This clonotype appeared a few times. Its target is not known. Broader study findings: Cross-reactive memory seemingly joined, as some responding clones were found in pre-infection memory. For second-wave clones that peaked at day 37, SARS-CoV-2 specificity went unverified.

With constant-segment primers, 5'RACE yielded cDNA libraries of TCR alpha and TCR beta that carried sample barcodes and UMIs. Via MiXCR, TCRdb re-called the 5' RACE reads, giving one row per CDR3 protein. The sample contains a few hundred thousand distinct CDR3 sequences, approximately 15% of which appear only once. CDR3 length: 15 amino acids. Per the germline V gene, CDR1 is SNHLY and CDR2 is FYNNEI. V was cut by 9 bases and J by 1 base, with 15 bases left in between. The specimen sequenced was PBMCs or a T cell subset sorted from them (not recorded which). This receptor was identified in a man younger than 30 who had mild COVID-19 (a few samples of this study predate the infection). Cell type and time point are not known. This chain joins TRBV2 and TRBJ1-4; D perhaps matches TRBD1 (6 bases). CDR3 sequence reads: CASALDSQTNEKLFF. In nucleotides, the CDR3 is TGTGCCAGTGCGTTGGACAGCCAAACTAATGAAAAACTGTTTTTT.